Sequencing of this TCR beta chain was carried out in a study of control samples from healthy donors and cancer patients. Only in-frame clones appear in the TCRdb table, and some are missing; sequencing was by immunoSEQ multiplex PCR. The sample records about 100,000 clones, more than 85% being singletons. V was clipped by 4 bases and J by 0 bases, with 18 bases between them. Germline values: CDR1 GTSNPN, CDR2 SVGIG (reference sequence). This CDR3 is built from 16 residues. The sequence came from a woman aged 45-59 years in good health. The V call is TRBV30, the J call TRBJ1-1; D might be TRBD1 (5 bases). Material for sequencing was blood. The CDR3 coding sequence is TGTGCCTGGATGGGGGGATTGACGGCTATGAACACTGAAGCTTTCTTT. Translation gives CAWMGGLTAMNTEAFF. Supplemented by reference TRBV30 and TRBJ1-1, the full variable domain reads SQTIHQWPATLVQPVGSPLSLECTVEGTSNPNLYWYRQAAGRGLQLLFYSVGIGQISSEVPQNLSASRPQDRQFILSSKKLLLSDSGFYLCAWMGGLTAMNTEAFFGQGTRLTVV.